The 12 T cell receptor beta chains below all came from one sample that was sequenced in a study of blood T cell repertoires in COVID-19. Generated by immunoSEQ multiplex PCR, the TCRdb table keeps only in-frame clones and is missing some. Of around 37,000 clones in the sample, 80% to 90% were seen once. The sample comprised peripheral blood. The source of these receptors is a man aged 60 to 75 with COVID-19, enrolled during active disease.

The genes are TRBV6-5 and TRBJ1-2, with D tentatively TRBD1 (5 bases). The V end was cut by 7 bases, the J end by 4 bases, with 19 bases between. Germline CDR1 is MNHEY and CDR2 is SVGAGI. The CDR3 length is 15 residues. In nucleotides, the CDR3 is TGTGCCAGCACAGAAAGTAAACAGACAGTCTATGGCTACACCTTC. Translating it yields CASTESKQTVYGYTF.

V gene TRBV6-2 or TRBV6-3 combines with J gene TRBJ1-2; TRBD1 matches at 7 bases. Germline CDR1 and CDR2: MNHEY and SVGEGT. V shed 5 bases, J shed 7 bases, and the junction held 7 bases outside the gene matches. The CDR3 spans 13 residues. For the CDR3, the DNA is TGTGCCAGCAGTCAGACAGGGCTCAGTGGCTACACCTTC. Its translation is CASSQTGLSGYTF.

With respect to this clone: Mismatch with germline at one junction end may stem from a read error. Different DNA sequences within this sample yield the same CDR3. The rearrangement links TRBV2 to TRBJ1-4; weak D call: TRBD1 (5 bases). Germline CDR1 is SNHLY and CDR2 is FYNNEI. CDR3 length equals 14 residues. This chain's CDR3 is CASSRTRANEKLFF. For the CDR3, the DNA is TGCGCCAGCAGTCGGACAAGGGCTAATGAAAAACTGTTTTTT.

This clone was detected once. The CDR3 DNA sequence: TGTGCCAGCTCACCAGACAGGCGTGAAGCTTTCTTT. This encodes CASSPDRREAFF. V usage is TRBV18 and J usage is TRBJ1-1; a weak D match, TRBD1 (6 bases). Germline assignment: CDR1 KGHSH and CDR2 LQKENI. The CDR3 loop spans 12 amino acids. V dropped 2 bases and J dropped 7 bases, with 8 bases sitting between them.

The rearrangement links TRBV19 to TRBJ1-1; the D gene is possibly TRBD1 (5 bases). V lost 11 bases to trimming and J lost 6 bases, with 19 bases between them. This CDR3 has 13 amino acids. Germline values: CDR1 LNHDA, CDR2 SQIVND (reference sequence). The CDR3 coding sequence is TGTGCCTCTCAAGGCGGTTCGGGGGCTGAAGCTTTCTTT. This translates into CASQGGSGAEAFF.

CDR3 DNA sequence: TGTGCCAGCTCACTACAACAGGGGGCTATTAATGAAAAACTGTTTTTT. It encodes CASSLQQGAINEKLFF. The genes are TRBV18 and TRBJ1-4; 9 nucleotides align to TRBD1. V lost 4 bases and J lost 4; bases outside the gene matches: 7. The CDR3 is made up of 16 amino acids. Germline V gives CDR1 KGHSH, CDR2 LQKENI.

The chain recombines TRBV14 with TRBJ2-3, with 9 bases that match TRBD1. Per the germline V gene, CDR1 is SGHDN and CDR2 is FVKESK. The CDR3 is 16 amino acids. The junction had 8 bases not matched to a gene; V was cut back by 4 bases and J by 3 bases. CDR3 DNA sequence: TGTGCCAGCAGCCCTGAGAGGGACAGGGTTACAGATACGCAGTATTTT. As protein: CASSPERDRVTDTQYF.

The V and J genes are TRBV7-2 and TRBJ2-7; D perhaps matches TRBD1 (6 bases). With 5 bases removed from V and 0 bases from J, the gap between germline ends came to 14 bases. Germline CDR1 and CDR2: SGHTA and FQGNSA. This CDR3 has 15 residues. In DNA form, the CDR3 reads TGTGCCAGCAGCCGGTCGACAGGTAGCTCCTACGAGCAGTACTTC. Protein product: CASSRSTGSSYEQYF.

The chain has TRBV30 and TRBJ1-5; TRBD1 matches 8 bases. The CDR3 is made up of 14 amino acids. Germline assignment: CDR1 GTSNPN and CDR2 SVGIG (reference sequence). The V and J ends lost 4 bases and 6 bases, in that order; junction bases with no gene match: 8. This CDR3 is CAWTTSTGVQPQHF. The DNA of the CDR3 is TGTGCCTGGACTACCTCGACAGGGGTTCAGCCCCAGCATTTT.

The rearrangement links TRBV5-1 to TRBJ1-3; 8 bases are a match to TRBD1. The junction had 10 bases not matched to a gene; V was cut back by 2 bases and J by 6 bases. The germline CDR1 and CDR2 sequences are SGHRS and YFSETQ. The CDR3 is made up of 16 amino acids. CDR3 sequence (DNA): TGCGCCAGCAGCTTCGCCCCTGGGACAGGTGAAAACACCATATATTTT. Translation gives CASSFAPGTGENTIYF.

This chain joins TRBV7-3 and TRBJ2-1; TRBD1 matches at 9 bases. V lost 6 bases, J lost 4 bases, and 7 bases stayed unmatched. Germline CDR1 and CDR2: SGHTA and FQGTGA. CDR3 length equals 15 residues. CDR3 protein: CASRLTGGEYNEQFF. DNA for the CDR3: TGTGCCAGCAGACTAACAGGGGGCGAGTACAATGAGCAGTTCTTC.

This chain joins TRBV14 and TRBJ2-1; 7 nucleotides match TRBD1. Germline CDR1 SGHDN, CDR2 FVKESK. The CDR3 sequence is 14 residues long. V was pared by 5 bases and J by 8 bases, with 9 bases of the junction left unmatched. The CDR3 protein is CASSLMTGRYEQFF. CDR3 nucleotide sequence: TGTGCCAGCAGCTTAATGACAGGGCGGTATGAGCAGTTCTTC.